What follows are 27 T cell receptor beta chains derived from one specimen sequenced in a study of memory CD4+ T cells and cytomegalovirus serostatus. Profiled with immunoSEQ multiplex PCR; TCRdb holds only in-frame clones, not every one. The table has about 67,000 clones, 76% seen once. The sort gate was single viable CD3+CD4+CD8-CD45RO+ cells for memory CD4+ T cells. Material for sequencing was memory CD4+ T cells from blood. Receptors originate from an adult in good health and CMV-seropositive.

This sequence joins TRBV5-1 and TRBJ2-7, with D perhaps matching TRBD1 or TRBD2 (6 bases each). Per the germline V gene, CDR1 is SGHRS and CDR2 is YFSETQ. V was pared by 0 bases and J by 7 bases, with 17 bases between. CDR3 length: 15 amino acids. The CDR3 region is CASSLDGGPGGEQYF. The CDR3 DNA reads TGCGCCAGCAGCTTGGATGGGGGGCCCGGAGGGGAGCAGTACTTC.

This sequence joins TRBV11-3 and TRBJ2-5, with D perhaps TRBD2 (5 bases). This CDR3 contains 15 residues. CDR1 and CDR2 (germline): SGHNT, YENEEA. The germline V and J ends were trimmed by 2 bases and 1 base, with 11 bases remaining between them. The CDR3, as DNA: TGTGCCAGCAGCTTATCGGGAAAACCCCAAGAGACCCAGTACTTC. It codes for CASSLSGKPQETQYF.

By frequency in the sample, this clone is medium-sized. The genes are TRBV15 and TRBJ2-7; possible D gene TRBD2, 6 bases. CDR1 and CDR2 from the germline V gene are LNHNV and YYDKDF (reference sequence). There are 17 residues in the CDR3. Trimming took off 1 base at V and 3 bases at J, with 19 bases between the two ends. As DNA, the CDR3 is TGTGCCACCAGCAGAGGGGCCGCGGGTAGCGGCGACTACGAGCAGTACTTC. It translates to CATSRGAAGSGDYEQYF.

The V gene is TRBV5-6, the J gene TRBJ2-5; 8 nucleotides match TRBD1. Germline trimming cut 4 bases from V and 1 base from J; bases unmatched to any gene: 6. Germline V gene lookup returns CDR1 SGHDT and CDR2 YYEEEE. The CDR3 sequence is 15 residues long. CDR3 sequence (DNA): TGTGCCAGCAGCCCCGACGGGACAGGCCAAGAGACCCAGTACTTC. This sequence encodes CASSPDGTGQETQYF. The entire variable domain, with the rest obtained from reference TRBV5-6 and TRBJ2-5, is as follows: DAGVTQSPTHLIKTRGQQVTLRCSPKSGHDTVSWYQQALGQGPQFIFQYYEEEERQRGNFPDRFSGHQFPNYSSELNVNALLLGDSALYLCASSPDGTGQETQYFGPGTRLLVL.

The chain is built from TRBV7-7 and TRBJ2-7; 7 nucleotides agree with TRBD1. CDR1 and CDR2 from the germline V gene are SSHAT and FNYEAQ (reference sequence). V lost 5 bases and J lost 3; bases outside the gene matches: 7. This CDR3 spans 14 amino acids. The CDR3 protein is CASSRDRTSYEQYF. As DNA, the CDR3 is TGTGCCAGCAGCCGGGACAGAACAAGCTACGAGCAGTACTTC.

V usage is TRBV5-1 and J usage is TRBJ2-1, with 10 bases lining up with TRBD2. Germline V gene lookup returns CDR1 SGHRS and CDR2 YFSETQ. Trimming took 3 bases from V and 5 from J; bases not matched to a gene: 5. This CDR3 region has 15 residues. The chain's CDR3 is CASSWSGRGDNEQFF. The CDR3, as DNA: TGCGCCAGCAGCTGGAGCGGGAGGGGGGACAATGAGCAGTTCTTC.

The chain recombines TRBV4-3 with TRBJ2-1, with a weak D call TRBD1 (6 bases). In germline, CDR1 is LGHNA, CDR2 YSLEER. Deletions cut 4 bases from V and 4 bases from J, with 17 bases between. This CDR3 has 16 amino acids. Here the CDR3 reads CASSLKFGGQYNEQFF. The CDR3 DNA is TGCGCCAGCAGCCTCAAATTTGGTGGACAGTACAATGAGCAGTTCTTC.

This chain uses TRBV5-1 with TRBJ1-2; 7 bases agree with TRBD1. The CDR3 has 15 residues. CDR1 is SGHRS and CDR2 is YFSETQ in the germline V gene. Unmatched junction bases numbered 12, after V lost 3 bases and J lost 7 bases. CDR3 nucleotides: TGCGCCAGCAGCTCAGGAACAGGGGCGGTAGGTGGCTACACCTTC. It yields the protein CASSSGTGAVGGYTF.

This clone was observed a few times. The rearrangement links TRBV19 to TRBJ1-6; TRBD1 matches at 7 bases. Germline V gene lookup returns CDR1 LNHDA and CDR2 SQIVND (reference sequence). This CDR3 has 13 amino acids. V lost 4 bases to trimming and J lost 10 bases; unmatched junction nucleotides: 4. The CDR3 protein is CASSRDSRSPLHF. CDR3 DNA: TGTGCCAGTAGTAGGGACAGCAGATCACCCCTCCACTTT.

This chain joins TRBV4-1 and TRBJ2-1; D tentatively reads TRBD1 or TRBD2 (5 bases each). The V end was cut by 0 bases, the J end by 9 bases, with 15 bases between. The germline V gene encodes CDR1 MGHRA and CDR2 YSYEKL. The CDR3 has 15 residues. In DNA, the CDR3 is TGCGCCAGCAGCCAAGAGGGTATAGCTGGGGGTGAGCAGTTCTTC. It codes for CASSQEGIAGGEQFF.

A few counts support this clone. This chain joins TRBV5-4 and TRBJ2-1; 7 nucleotides agree with TRBD2. Trimming removed 4 bases from V and 0 bases from J; junction bases left unmatched: 7. The CDR3 is 16 amino acids. In germline, CDR1 is SGHNT, CDR2 YYREEE (reference sequence). CDR3 nucleotide sequence: TGTGCCAGCAGCCCCCGGGGGGTTAGCTCCTACAATGAGCAGTTCTTC. It translates to CASSPRGVSSYNEQFF.

This clone has only one observation. This sequence joins TRBV4-1 and TRBJ2-1; possibly TRBD1 or TRBD2 for D (6 bases each). The germline V and J ends were trimmed by 4 bases and 3 bases, with 13 bases remaining between them. From germline, CDR1 is MGHRA and CDR2 YSYEKL. The CDR3 is 15 residues long. The CDR3 region is CASSPQRGDYNEQFF. CDR3 coding DNA: TGCGCCAGCAGCCCCCAGAGGGGGGACTACAATGAGCAGTTCTTC.

The CDR3, as DNA: TGTGCCAGCTCACCAACAGCTTACTATGGCTACACCTTC. It is translated as CASSPTAYYGYTF. J is TRBJ1-2 and V is TRBV18, with D unresolved. Trimming stripped 2 bases from V and 3 bases from J, with 7 bases between. Germline V gives CDR1 KGHSH, CDR2 LQKENI. This CDR3 region has 13 residues.

The chain links TRBV28 to TRBJ1-4; D not resolved. Germline V CDR1 and CDR2: MDHEN, SYDVKM. V was cut by 6 bases and J by 5 bases, with 13 bases left in between. The CDR3 has 14 residues. The CDR3 DNA follows: TGTGCCAGCAGATCTGGGGTGGAGAATGAAAAACTGTTTTTT. It specifies CASRSGVENEKLFF.

The table lists this clone with a few counts. The chain employs TRBV28 and TRBJ2-1; the match to TRBD2 covers 8 bases. V was clipped by 10 bases and J by 6 bases; unmatched bases: 11. The CDR3 extends over 14 amino acids. CDR1 MDHEN and CDR2 SYDVKM come from the germline V gene. For the CDR3, the DNA is TGTGCCACCTACGGGGGAGCGGGGGTCAATGAGCAGTTCTTC. The encoded protein is CATYGGAGVNEQFF.

The V call is TRBV10-3, the J call TRBJ2-3; 7 positions agree with TRBD2. CDR1 is ENHRY, CDR2 SYGVKD, per germline. The CDR3 totals 15 residues. The V segment lost 11 bases and the J segment 0 bases; nucleotides outside the gene matches: 11. In nucleotides, the CDR3 is TGTGCCTCCCTTGAGACTAGCAGAAGCACAGATACGCAGTATTTT. It encodes CASLETSRSTDTQYF.

V and J are TRBV15 and TRBJ2-7, with TRBD1 matching over 7 bases. Trimming cost V 7 bases and J 2 bases; bases outside gene matches: 17. The CDR3 length is 17 residues. Germline V gene sequence: CDR1 LNHNV, CDR2 YYDKDF (reference sequence). The CDR3 spells CATTHLVKGQQAYEQYF. DNA of the CDR3: TGTGCCACCACCCATCTCGTAAAGGGACAGCAAGCCTACGAGCAGTACTTC.

The chain is built from TRBV11-1 and TRBJ2-1; D gene ambiguous. Germline lookup yields CDR1 SGHAT and CDR2 FQDESV (reference sequence). V was trimmed by 1 base and J by 10 bases, leaving 11 bases between them. The CDR3 is 13 residues long. CDR3 sequence (DNA): TGTGCCAGCAGCTTAGTCCCGCTTGCCGAGCAGTTCTTC. Protein product: CASSLVPLAEQFF.

The V and J genes are TRBV4-1 and TRBJ2-1, with TRBD2 matching 12 bases. Germline V gene sequence: CDR1 MGHRA, CDR2 YSYEKL. The V segment lost 3 bases and the J segment 8 bases; nucleotides outside the gene matches: 8. The length of the CDR3 is 16 residues. The DNA for the CDR3 is TGCGCCAGCAGCCACCCTAGCGGGAGGGCCGTTGATGAGCAGTTCTTC. It translates to CASSHPSGRAVDEQFF.

V and J are TRBV30 and TRBJ1-3, with D perhaps matching TRBD1 (5 bases). V shed 3 bases and J shed 2 bases, with 14 bases lying between them. Germline V gene lookup returns CDR1 GTSNPN and CDR2 SVGIG (reference sequence). This CDR3 contains 15 residues. In DNA form, the CDR3 reads TGTGCCTGGAGACCCTTCGGGGGTACTGGAAACACCATATATTTT. It specifies CAWRPFGGTGNTIYF.

This clone was observed a few times. The chain joins TRBV21-1 to TRBJ2-3; the DNA was not compared with TRBD2, the D call given in the table. TRBV21-1 is labeled a pseudogene. This CDR3 has 15 amino acids. CDR3 sequence reads: CASSLSGRSTDTQYF. In nucleotides, the CDR3 is TGTGCCAGCAGCCTAAGCGGGAGGAGCACAGATACGCAGTATTTT.

V usage is TRBV7-4 and J usage is TRBJ1-5; tentative D call: TRBD1 (6 bases). Germline CDR1 SGHVT, CDR2 SQSDAQ. Trimming removed 4 bases at V and 0 bases at J, with 13 bases between. The CDR3 contains 16 residues. In DNA, the CDR3 is TGTGCCAGCAGCTCCTCCCGGACAGATAGCAATCAGCCCCAGCATTTT. As protein: CASSSSRTDSNQPQHF.

This clone turned up a few times. The chain combines TRBV30 with TRBJ1-2; tentative D call: TRBD1 (5 bases). CDR3 length: 13 residues. Trimming removed 0 bases at V and 4 bases at J, with 9 bases between. The germline V gene encodes CDR1 GTSNPN and CDR2 SVGIG (reference sequence). The CDR3, as DNA: TGTGCCTGGAGTGTAGGGGAAGGCTATGGCTACACCTTC. This encodes CAWSVGEGYGYTF.

The chain carries TRBV7-9 and TRBJ1-2; the D is unclear. From germline, CDR1 is SEHNR and CDR2 FQNEAQ (reference sequence). Trimming stripped 8 bases from V and 3 bases from J, with 13 bases between. This CDR3 has 13 amino acids. Here the CDR3 reads CASEGRTDYGYTF. In nucleotides, the CDR3 is TGTGCCAGCGAGGGCCGTACTGACTATGGCTACACCTTC.

This chain connects TRBV11-2 to TRBJ1-2; no reliable D call. The CDR3 consists of 14 residues. V dropped 7 bases and J dropped 0 bases, with 12 bases sitting between them. Germline CDR1 is SGHAT and CDR2 is FQNNGV. CDR3 in amino acids: CASTLMPTNYGYTF. The CDR3 DNA reads TGTGCCAGCACCCTAATGCCCACTAACTATGGCTACACCTTC.

The chain is built from TRBV7-2 and TRBJ1-2; TRBD1 matches at 9 bases. The CDR3 has 15 amino acids. Germline CDR1 and CDR2: SGHTA and FQGNSA. V dropped 1 base and J dropped 4; count of bases not matched to a gene: 4. The CDR3 nucleotides read TGTGCCAGCAGCTTAGTGATGACAGGGGGCTATGGCTACACCTTC. Amino acid sequence: CASSLVMTGGYGYTF. Complete variable domain (other parts from reference TRBV7-2 and TRBJ1-2): GAGVSQSPSNKVTEKGKDVELRCDPISGHTALYWYRQSLGQGLEFLIYFQGNSAPDKSGLPSDRFSAERTGGSVSTLTIQRTQQEDSAVYLCASSLVMTGGYGYTFGSGTRLTVV.

The J gene is TRBJ2-1, the V gene TRBV9; the D is unclear. The CDR3 has 14 amino acids. V lost 4 bases to trimming and J lost 6 bases, with 14 bases between them. The germline V gene encodes CDR1 SGDLS and CDR2 YYNGEE. The CDR3 protein is CASSSGSKLNEQFF. In DNA, the CDR3 is TGTGCCAGCAGCTCTGGATCGAAACTCAATGAGCAGTTCTTC. Filled out from reference TRBV9 and TRBJ2-1, the complete variable domain reads DSGVTQTPKHLITATGQRVTLRCSPRSGDLSVYWYQQSLDQGLQFLIQYYNGEERAKGNILERFSAQQFPDLHSELNLSSLELGDSALYFCASSSGSKLNEQFFGPGTRLTVL.